Following are 3 T cell receptor beta chains from one sample sequenced in a study of blood T cells in healthy people across ages. Combining a sample-barcoded 5' primer with a J-beta primer mix, a second PCR ran for roughly 7 to 12 cycles. TCRdb independently ran MiXCR on the 5' RACE reads; one entry per CDR3 protein. The table lists some 290,000 distinct CDR3 sequences, less than 30% of them singletons, with 25% to 35% in the top ten. Sample: blood. The receptors were sampled from a woman between 70 and 85 years old in good health.

This sequence joins TRBV20-1 and TRBJ1-5; TRBD1 matches 8 bases. Germline V gene data show CDR1 as DFQATT and CDR2 as SNEGSKA (reference sequence). The CDR3 is 14 amino acids. After removal of 5 bases from V and 9 bases from J, the junction contained 12 bases not matched to a gene. DNA for the CDR3: TGCAGTGCTTCCTCGGACAGGGCCAAGGGGCCCCAGCATTTT. Its protein is CSASSDRAKGPQHF.

The rearrangement joins TRBV7-2 to TRBJ2-1; 8 bases are a match to TRBD1. TRBJ2-5 explains the end of the DNA better; the J call may be wrong. This CDR3 contains 15 residues. Germline lookup yields CDR1 SGHTA and CDR2 FQGNSA. This CDR3 reads CASSLQGAVRETQYF. DNA of the CDR3: TGTGCCAGCAGCTTACAGGGGGCGGTACGAGAGACCCAGTACTTC.

This clonotype was picked up a small number of times. The chain has TRBV6-6 and TRBJ1-6; D gene uncertain. In germline, CDR1 is MNHNY, CDR2 SVGAGI (reference sequence). The V end was cut by 0 bases, the J end by 7 bases, with 4 bases between. This CDR3 is 13 amino acids long. CDR3 DNA sequence: TGTGCCAGCAGTTACTCCATCAATTCACCCCTCCACTTT. This encodes CASSYSINSPLHF.